Each of the 30 T cell receptor beta chains below was sequenced from the same sample in a study of shared clonotypes between healthy human individuals (dated by TCRdb to 2020 to 2022). CD8 naive samples were CD45RO-negative cells positively selected for CCR7, giving a CD45RA+CCR7+ population that excluded TemRA cells. Libraries were made using the immunoSEQ multiplex PCR assay. The table was pulled from immuneACCESS by TCRdb, which kept in-frame rearrangements only. Such tables lose some clones; where checked, under half of the loss comes from unresolved V genes, and the rest has no known cause. For this sample the table gives about 650,000 clones, of which roughly 96% were detected only once. Roughly 0.1% of the sample belongs to the ten largest clones. Input material: naive CD8+ T cells sorted from blood. The sample's cell subset or site label is to be understood as: CD45RA+CCR7+. The receptor source for this set is a woman aged 30 to 39 in good health.

The V call is TRBV4-1, the J call TRBJ2-7, with TRBD1 matching over 7 bases. The V gene's germline CDR1 is MGHRA and CDR2 YSYEKL. The trim removed 1 base at V and 6 bases at J, leaving 9 bases unmatched. CDR3 length equals 15 residues. This CDR3 reads CASSQGGQFKSEQYF. The CDR3 coding sequence is TGCGCCAGCAGCCAAGGGGGACAGTTTAAGAGCGAGCAGTACTTC.

The chain employs TRBV7-2 and TRBJ1-1; 7 nucleotides agree with TRBD1. Germline loops: CDR1 SGHTA, CDR2 FQGNSA. The CDR3 sequence is 15 residues long. The V and J ends lost 4 bases and 0 bases, in that order; junction bases with no gene match: 5. The CDR3 bases are TGTGCCAGCAGCTCCCACAGGGGCATGAACACTGAAGCTTTCTTT. Translation: CASSSHRGMNTEAFF.

This clone was counted once. The rearrangement uses TRBV5-6 and TRBJ2-2; D is possibly TRBD2 (6 bases). V lost 3 bases to trimming and J lost 7 bases, with 7 bases between them. Germline V gene sequence: CDR1 SGHDT, CDR2 YYEEEE. The CDR3 spans 12 residues. The CDR3 region is CASSSDYGELFF. In DNA form, the CDR3 reads TGTGCCAGCAGCTCGGACTACGGGGAGCTGTTTTTT.

The chain carries TRBV14 and TRBJ2-7; D ambiguous. V was shortened by 1 base and J by 6 bases, with 16 bases between the two germline ends. CDR1 and CDR2 from the germline V gene are SGHDN and FVKESK. The CDR3 length is 15 residues. The CDR3 loop is CASSQVRGAVGEQYF. The DNA of the CDR3 is TGTGCCAGCAGCCAAGTGAGAGGTGCGGTCGGCGAGCAGTACTTC.

The chain joins TRBV30 to TRBJ1-3; TRBD1 might be the D (6 bases). Trimming stripped 4 bases from V and 0 bases from J, with 10 bases between. Germline assignment: CDR1 GTSNPN and CDR2 SVGIG (reference sequence). The CDR3 runs 14 residues. DNA for the CDR3: TGTGCCTGGAAGGGACATCGCTCTGGAAACACCATATATTTT. This translates into CAWKGHRSGNTIYF. Combining the CDR3 with reference TRBV30 and TRBJ1-3 gives the whole variable domain SQTIHQWPATLVQPVGSPLSLECTVEGTSNPNLYWYRQAAGRGLQLLFYSVGIGQISSEVPQNLSASRPQDRQFILSSKKLLLSDSGFYLCAWKGHRSGNTIYFGEGSWLTVV.

The V call is TRBV28, the J call TRBJ2-7; 8 positions agree with TRBD2. This CDR3 is built from 14 residues. Trimming removed 3 bases from V and 5 bases from J; junction bases left unmatched: 6. Germline CDR1 and CDR2: MDHEN and SYDVKM. For the CDR3, the DNA is TGTGCCAGCAGTTTCGGGAGGGGCTGGAACGAGCAGTACTTC. Its protein is CASSFGRGWNEQYF.

With regard to this clone: The sample has other DNA sequences that encode this CDR3 too. The V gene is TRBV15, the J gene TRBJ2-5; D is undetermined. CDR3 length equals 13 residues. Germline values: CDR1 LNHNV, CDR2 YYDKDF (reference sequence). Trimming took off 1 base at V and 5 bases at J, with 8 bases between the two ends. CDR3 in amino acids: CATSRVGGETQYF. The CDR3 nucleotides read TGTGCCACCAGCAGAGTCGGTGGGGAGACCCAGTACTTC.

The genes are TRBV28 and TRBJ2-6, with D hard to call. This CDR3 contains 18 residues. With 0 bases removed from V and 0 bases from J, the gap between germline ends came to 12 bases. The germline V gene encodes CDR1 MDHEN and CDR2 SYDVKM. In DNA, the CDR3 is TGTGCCAGCAGTTTATGGCGTTCCGAACACTCTGGGGCCAACGTCCTGACTTTC. It is translated as CASSLWRSEHSGANVLTF. The full variable domain, its missing parts supplied by reference TRBV28 and TRBJ2-6, is DVKVTQSSRYLVKRTGEKVFLECVQDMDHENMFWYRQDPGLGLRLIYFSYDVKMKEKGDIPEGYSVSREKKERFSLILESASTNQTSMYLCASSLWRSEHSGANVLTFGAGSRLTVL.

The rearrangement links TRBV4-1 to TRBJ2-1; 14 positions agree with TRBD2. V dropped 0 bases and J dropped 15; count of bases not matched to a gene: 10. The CDR3 totals 16 residues. Germline V lookup: CDR1 MGHRA, CDR2 YSYEKL. For the CDR3, the DNA is TGCGCCAGCAGCCAAGATACCGGGACTAGCGGGGGTATAAGGTTCTTC. It translates to CASSQDTGTSGGIRFF.

A remark on this clone: The sample carries other DNA sequences with the same CDR3. The CDR3, as DNA: TGTGCCAGCAGTCTGACCGGGAGCTACGAGCAGTACTTC. This gives the protein CASSLTGSYEQYF. The rearrangement joins TRBV27 to TRBJ2-7; possibly TRBD2 for D (6 bases). V was clipped by 5 bases and J by 3 bases, with 11 bases between them. Germline V CDR1 and CDR2: MNHEY, SMNVEV (reference sequence). The CDR3 consists of 13 residues.

As concerns this clone: The sample carries other DNA sequences with the same CDR3. The chain is built from TRBV27 and TRBJ2-7; D not certain. This CDR3 is 13 amino acids long. Germline CDR1 MNHEY, CDR2 SMNVEV (reference sequence). Trimming took 6 bases from V and 2 from J, leaving 11 bases between them. The CDR3 here is CASRSGAAYEQYF. As DNA, the CDR3 is TGTGCCAGCAGGTCCGGTGCGGCCTACGAGCAGTACTTC.

In its sample, this clone was seen once. The rearrangement joins TRBV10-1 to TRBJ1-1, with a weak D call TRBD1 (6 bases). Germline-derived CDR1 and CDR2 are WNHNN and SYGVQD (reference sequence). The CDR3 is made up of 11 amino acids. V was trimmed by 4 bases and J by 8 bases, leaving 8 bases between them. The CDR3 nucleotides are TGCGCCAGCAGTGGTGGGGGCGAAGCTTTCTTT. Encoded protein: CASSGGGEAFF.

This chain uses TRBV2 with TRBJ1-4; D unresolved. V lost 7 bases, J lost 3 bases, and 15 bases lay in between. Germline CDR1 is SNHLY and CDR2 is FYNNEI. The CDR3 length is 15 residues. CDR3 protein: CASTPGRRPNEKLFF. The DNA of the CDR3 is TGTGCCAGCACCCCCGGCCGAAGACCTAATGAAAAACTGTTTTTT.

Details on this clone: Other DNA sequences within the sample encode an identical CDR3. The chain has TRBV27 and TRBJ2-1; D is uncertain. V shed 0 bases and J shed 6 bases, with 6 bases lying between them. This CDR3 is 13 amino acids long. Germline values: CDR1 MNHEY, CDR2 SMNVEV (reference sequence). CDR3 nucleotide sequence: TGTGCCAGCAGTTTATCGCCCCCCAATGAGCAGTTCTTC. Translation gives CASSLSPPNEQFF.

In its sample, this clone was seen once. The chain combines TRBV7-6 with TRBJ1-1; TRBD1 aligns across 7 bases. The CDR3 has 14 residues. V trimming: 3 bases; J trimming: 4 bases; junction bases outside the gene matches: 5. The V gene's germline CDR1 is SGHVS and CDR2 FNYEAQ. Here the CDR3 reads CASSFSTGATEAFF. The CDR3 DNA reads TGTGCCAGCAGCTTTAGTACAGGGGCCACTGAAGCTTTCTTT.

The chain carries TRBV7-3 and TRBJ2-2, with 11 bases lining up with TRBD2. The CDR3 extends over 16 amino acids. The V gene end was trimmed by 5 bases and the J gene end by 6 bases; junction bases not matched to a gene: 8. Germline lookup yields CDR1 SGHTA and CDR2 FQGTGA. The CDR3: CASSARLAGTAGELFF. CDR3 DNA sequence: TGTGCCAGCAGCGCCCGACTAGCGGGAACGGCCGGGGAGCTGTTTTTT.

The V and J genes are TRBV27 and TRBJ2-7; tentative D call: TRBD2 (7 bases). The ends were cut back, 0 bases at V and 3 bases at J, with 15 bases in the middle. The CDR3 has 16 amino acids. Germline loops: CDR1 MNHEY, CDR2 SMNVEV (reference sequence). Here the CDR3 DNA reads TGTGCCAGCAGTTTATCCGGGAGGACAGTAAACTACGAGCAGTACTTC. It codes for CASSLSGRTVNYEQYF.

This clone has just one count. This chain links TRBV19 with TRBJ2-1; no clear D gene. The CDR3 is made up of 15 amino acids. Between the trimmed V and J ends, which lost 2 bases and 6 bases, there was a span of 14 bases. Germline-derived CDR1 and CDR2 are LNHDA and SQIVND (reference sequence). CDR3 loop: CASSILHIEANEQFF. CDR3 sequence (DNA): TGTGCCAGTAGTATACTTCACATCGAAGCCAATGAGCAGTTCTTC.

This chain links TRBV27 with TRBJ2-1; no definite D call. Germline-derived CDR1 and CDR2 are MNHEY and SMNVEV (reference sequence). The CDR3 is made up of 14 amino acids. Trimming cost V 2 bases and J 0 bases, with 5 bases left between them. CDR3 bases: TGTGCCAGCAGTTTAACCCCCTCCTACAATGAGCAGTTCTTC. As protein: CASSLTPSYNEQFF.

This chain links TRBV19 with TRBJ1-1; TRBD1 aligns across 7 bases. CDR1 and CDR2 (germline): LNHDA, SQIVND (reference sequence). CDR3 size: 17 residues. V dropped 3 bases and J dropped 0; count of bases not matched to a gene: 10. Here the CDR3 DNA reads TGTGCCAGTAGTATTCGGCCCGAACAGGGGTTGAACACTGAAGCTTTCTTT. Encoded protein: CASSIRPEQGLNTEAFF.

The rearrangement links TRBV15 to TRBJ2-7; D assignment may be TRBD1 or TRBD2 (5 bases each). The V gene's germline CDR1 is LNHNV and CDR2 YYDKDF (reference sequence). V was shortened by 3 bases and J by 2 bases, with 14 bases between the two germline ends. The CDR3 spans 15 residues. This CDR3 is CATSRGPTPTYEQYF. The CDR3 region has the DNA TGTGCCACCAGCAGGGGACCCACGCCTACCTACGAGCAGTACTTC.

This chain joins TRBV4-1 and TRBJ2-1; unclear D gene. The ends were cut back, 3 bases at V and 5 bases at J, with 14 bases in the middle. The CDR3 runs to 15 residues. Germline V gene data show CDR1 as MGHRA and CDR2 as YSYEKL. The CDR3 bases are TGCGCCAGCAGCCAGCTACCTTTCGGAAACAATGAGCAGTTCTTC. Its protein product is CASSQLPFGNNEQFF.

The chain employs TRBV28 and TRBJ1-3; 10 bases map to TRBD1. The ends lost 6 bases at V and 4 bases at J; junction bases unmatched: 9. CDR3 size: 16 residues. Germline V lookup: CDR1 MDHEN, CDR2 SYDVKM. The CDR3 coding sequence is TGTGCCAGCAGCCCCCGGGACAGGGGTTACGGAAACACCATATATTTT. Encoded protein: CASSPRDRGYGNTIYF.

V gene TRBV7-8 combines with J gene TRBJ2-1; 7 bases match TRBD2. Losses at the gene ends were 5 bases for V and 7 bases for J; bases not matched to a gene: 14. Germline V lookup: CDR1 SGHVS, CDR2 FQNEAQ. The CDR3 has 16 amino acids. The CDR3 sequence: CASSLPPGTTPNEQFF. CDR3 sequence (DNA): TGTGCCAGCAGCCTCCCCCCCGGGACTACACCGAATGAGCAGTTCTTC.

This chain links TRBV27 with TRBJ2-7; the D gene is possibly TRBD2 (6 bases). The CDR3 is 14 residues long. V dropped 1 base and J dropped 3 bases, with 10 bases sitting between them. Germline V gene sequence: CDR1 MNHEY, CDR2 SMNVEV (reference sequence). CDR3 bases: TGTGCCAGCAGTTTATATAGCGGAGACTACGAGCAGTACTTC. It encodes CASSLYSGDYEQYF.

About this clone itself: Additional DNA sequences in this sample encode the identical CDR3. The V gene is TRBV7-9, the J gene TRBJ1-2; D perhaps matches TRBD1 (5 bases). There are 13 residues in the CDR3. V lost 5 bases, J lost 4 bases, and 11 bases lay in between. Germline V gene sequence: CDR1 SEHNR, CDR2 FQNEAQ (reference sequence). The CDR3 DNA reads TGTGCCAGCAGCCTTGGGGGGAGCTATGGCTACACCTTC. Residues: CASSLGGSYGYTF.

This chain links TRBV9 with TRBJ2-1; TRBD2 matches at 12 bases. The CDR3 runs to 17 residues. The ends lost 0 bases at V and 5 bases at J; junction bases unmatched: 6. Germline V gives CDR1 SGDLS, CDR2 YYNGEE. The CDR3, as DNA: TGTGCCAGCAGCGTAGTTGGGGGACTAGCGGGCGACAATGAGCAGTTCTTC. It specifies CASSVVGGLAGDNEQFF.

The rearrangement uses TRBV19 and TRBJ2-5; D assignment may be TRBD1 or TRBD2 (5 bases each). The J call is doubtful: the DNA matches TRBJ2-7 better. This CDR3 is 15 amino acids long. Germline values: CDR1 LNHDA, CDR2 SQIVND (reference sequence). The CDR3 DNA is TGTGCCAGTAGTATGGGGGTAGGAGCTCAACACGAGCAGTACTTC. Amino acid sequence: CASSMGVGAQHEQYF.

The rearrangement links TRBV30 to TRBJ2-5; D is ambiguous. V was cut by 2 bases and J by 2 bases, with 6 bases left in between. The CDR3 sequence is 12 residues long. From germline, CDR1 is GTSNPN and CDR2 SVGIG (reference sequence). CDR3 bases: TGTGCCTGGAGTACCTCACAAGAGACCCAGTACTTC. Protein: CAWSTSQETQYF.

The chain couples TRBV28 to TRBJ1-1; no reliable D call. Germline CDR1 reads MDHEN; CDR2 reads SYDVKM. Trimming removed 1 base from V and 4 bases from J, with 4 bases in between. This CDR3 region has 12 residues. The CDR3 sequence: CASSLFGTEAFF. The CDR3 coding sequence is TGTGCCAGCAGTTTATTTGGCACTGAAGCTTTCTTT. Supplemented by reference TRBV28 and TRBJ1-1, the full variable domain reads DVKVTQSSRYLVKRTGEKVFLECVQDMDHENMFWYRQDPGLGLRLIYFSYDVKMKEKGDIPEGYSVSREKKERFSLILESASTNQTSMYLCASSLFGTEAFFGQGTRLTVV.